This T cell receptor beta chain was recovered during a study of blood T cell repertoires in COVID-19. The CDR3 loop spans 14 amino acids. The junction had 5 bases not matched to a gene; V was cut back by 3 bases and J by 6 bases. Germline-derived CDR1 and CDR2 are KGHSH and LQKENI. Only in-frame clones appear in the TCRdb table, and some are missing; sequencing was by immunoSEQ multiplex PCR. Of 180,000 or so clones detected, just under 85% appear once; the ten largest clones hold 6.9%. Sequencing was done on a sample of peripheral blood. The genes are TRBV18 and TRBJ2-7; 10 nucleotides match TRBD1. This TCR came from a human donor with acute or convalescent COVID-19. The donor label of this sample is uncertain. CDR3 coding DNA: TGTGCCAGCTCACCGGACAGGGGGGCTAGCGAGCAGTACTTC. It codes for CASSPDRGASEQYF.